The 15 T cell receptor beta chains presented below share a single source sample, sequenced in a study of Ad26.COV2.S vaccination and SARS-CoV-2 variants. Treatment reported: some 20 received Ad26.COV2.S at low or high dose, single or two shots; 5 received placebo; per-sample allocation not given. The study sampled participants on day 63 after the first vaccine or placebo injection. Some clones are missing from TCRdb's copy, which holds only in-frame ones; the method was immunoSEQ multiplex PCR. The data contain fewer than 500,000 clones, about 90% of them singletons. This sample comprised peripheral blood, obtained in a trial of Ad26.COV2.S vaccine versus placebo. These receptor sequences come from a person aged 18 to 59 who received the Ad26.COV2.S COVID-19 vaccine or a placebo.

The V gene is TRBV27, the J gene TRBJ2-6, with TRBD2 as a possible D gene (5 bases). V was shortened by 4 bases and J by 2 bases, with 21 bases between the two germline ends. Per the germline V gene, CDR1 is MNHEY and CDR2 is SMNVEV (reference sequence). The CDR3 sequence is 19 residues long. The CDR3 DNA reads TGTGCCAGCAGTTCCCTAGGGCGGGCCCCCAATGCTGGGGCCAACGTCCTGACTTTC. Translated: CASSSLGRAPNAGANVLTF.

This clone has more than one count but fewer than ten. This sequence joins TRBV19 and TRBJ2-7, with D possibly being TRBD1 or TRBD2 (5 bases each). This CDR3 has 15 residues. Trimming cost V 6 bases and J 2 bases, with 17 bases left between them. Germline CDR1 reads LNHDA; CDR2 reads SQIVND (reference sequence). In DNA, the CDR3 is TGTGCCAGTAGCCCCCGGGACGGACTTACCTACGAGCAGTACTTC. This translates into CASSPRDGLTYEQYF.

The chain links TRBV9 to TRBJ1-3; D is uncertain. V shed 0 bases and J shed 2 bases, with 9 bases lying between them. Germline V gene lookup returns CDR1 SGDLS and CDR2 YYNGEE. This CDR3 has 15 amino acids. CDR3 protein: CASSVEDRPGNTIYF. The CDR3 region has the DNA TGTGCCAGCAGCGTAGAGGACCGCCCTGGAAACACCATATATTTT.

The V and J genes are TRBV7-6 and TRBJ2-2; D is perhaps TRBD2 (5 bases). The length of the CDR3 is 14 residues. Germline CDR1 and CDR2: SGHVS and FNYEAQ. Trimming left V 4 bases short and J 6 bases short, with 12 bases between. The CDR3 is CASSSGVVSGELFF. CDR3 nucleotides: TGTGCCAGCAGCTCCGGGGTTGTATCCGGGGAGCTGTTTTTT.

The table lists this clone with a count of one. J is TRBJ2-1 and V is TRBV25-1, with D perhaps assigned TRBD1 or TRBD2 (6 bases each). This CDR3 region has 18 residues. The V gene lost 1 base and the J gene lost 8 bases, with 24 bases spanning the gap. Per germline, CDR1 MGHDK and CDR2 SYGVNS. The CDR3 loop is CASSEFNRGGPNRDEQFF. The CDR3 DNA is TGTGCCAGCAGTGAATTCAACCGTGGGGGGCCTAACCGCGATGAGCAGTTCTTC.

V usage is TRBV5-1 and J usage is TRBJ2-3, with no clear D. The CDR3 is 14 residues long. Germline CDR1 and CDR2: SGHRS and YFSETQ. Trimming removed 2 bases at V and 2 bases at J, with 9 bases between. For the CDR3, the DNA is TGCGCCAGCAGCTTCCAGGACCTCACAGATACGCAGTATTTT. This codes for CASSFQDLTDTQYF. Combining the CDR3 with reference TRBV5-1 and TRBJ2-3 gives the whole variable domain KAGVTQTPRYLIKTRGQQVTLSCSPISGHRSVSWYQQTPGQGLQFLFEYFSETQRNKGNFPGRFSGRQFSNSRSEMNVSTLELGDSALYLCASSFQDLTDTQYFGPGTRLTVL.

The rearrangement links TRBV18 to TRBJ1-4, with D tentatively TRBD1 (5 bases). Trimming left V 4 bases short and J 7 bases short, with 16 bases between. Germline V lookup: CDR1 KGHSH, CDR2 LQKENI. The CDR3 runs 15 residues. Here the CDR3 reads CASSRAGTTSEKLFF. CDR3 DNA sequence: TGTGCCAGCTCACGGGCCGGGACCACGAGTGAAAAACTGTTTTTT.

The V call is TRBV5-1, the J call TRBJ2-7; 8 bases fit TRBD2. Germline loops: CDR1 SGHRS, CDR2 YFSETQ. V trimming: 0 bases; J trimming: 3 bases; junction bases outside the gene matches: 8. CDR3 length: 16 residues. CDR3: CASSLVPAGALYEQYF. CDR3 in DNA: TGCGCCAGCAGCTTGGTCCCAGCGGGAGCCCTCTACGAGCAGTACTTC. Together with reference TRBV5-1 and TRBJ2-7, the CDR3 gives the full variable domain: KAGVTQTPRYLIKTRGQQVTLSCSPISGHRSVSWYQQTPGQGLQFLFEYFSETQRNKGNFPGRFSGRQFSNSRSEMNVSTLELGDSALYLCASSLVPAGALYEQYFGPGTRLTVT.

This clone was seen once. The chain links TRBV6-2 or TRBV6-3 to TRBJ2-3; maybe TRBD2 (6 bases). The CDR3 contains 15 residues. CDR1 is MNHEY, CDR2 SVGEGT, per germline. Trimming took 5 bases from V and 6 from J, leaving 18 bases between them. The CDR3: CASSVLGGGGDTQYF. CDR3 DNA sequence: TGTGCCAGCAGTGTGCTGGGGGGAGGAGGGGATACGCAGTATTTT.

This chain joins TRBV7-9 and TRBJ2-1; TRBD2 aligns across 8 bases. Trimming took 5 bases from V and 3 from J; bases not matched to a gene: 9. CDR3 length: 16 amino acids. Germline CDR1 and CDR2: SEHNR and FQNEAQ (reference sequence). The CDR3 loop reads CASSSLAGTRYNEQFF. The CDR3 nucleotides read TGTGCCAGCAGCAGCTTAGCGGGAACCCGCTACAATGAGCAGTTCTTC. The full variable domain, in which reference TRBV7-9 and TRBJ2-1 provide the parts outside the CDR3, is DTGVSQNPRHKITKRGQNVTFRCDPISEHNRLYWYRQTLGQGPEFLTYFQNEAQLEKSRLLSDRFSAERPKGSFSTLEIQRTEQGDSAMYLCASSSLAGTRYNEQFFGPGTRLTVL.

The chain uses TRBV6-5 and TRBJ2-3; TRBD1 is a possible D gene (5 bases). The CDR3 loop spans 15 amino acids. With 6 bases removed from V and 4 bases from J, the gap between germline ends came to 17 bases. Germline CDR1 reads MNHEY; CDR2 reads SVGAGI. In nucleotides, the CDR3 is TGTGCCAGCAGCATAGACAGCGAAGGTTCAGATACGCAGTATTTT. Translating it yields CASSIDSEGSDTQYF.

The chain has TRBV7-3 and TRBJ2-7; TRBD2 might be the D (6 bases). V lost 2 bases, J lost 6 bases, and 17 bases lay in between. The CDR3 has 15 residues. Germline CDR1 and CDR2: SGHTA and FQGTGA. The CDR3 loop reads CASSLGPGGHTEQYF. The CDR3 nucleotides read TGTGCCAGCAGCTTAGGCCCCGGGGGTCACACCGAGCAGTACTTC. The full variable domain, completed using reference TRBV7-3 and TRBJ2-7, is GAGVSQTPSNKVTEKGKYVELRCDPISGHTALYWYRQSLGQGPEFLIYFQGTGAADDSGLPNDRFFAVRPEGSVSTLKIQRTERGDSAVYLCASSLGPGGHTEQYFGPGTRLTVT.

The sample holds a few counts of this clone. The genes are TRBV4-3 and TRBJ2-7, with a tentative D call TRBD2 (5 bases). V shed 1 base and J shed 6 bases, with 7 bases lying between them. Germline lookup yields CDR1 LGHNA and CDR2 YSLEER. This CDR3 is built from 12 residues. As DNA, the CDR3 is TGCGCCAGCAGCCAAGCCGAGGGCGAGCAGTACTTC. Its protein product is CASSQAEGEQYF.

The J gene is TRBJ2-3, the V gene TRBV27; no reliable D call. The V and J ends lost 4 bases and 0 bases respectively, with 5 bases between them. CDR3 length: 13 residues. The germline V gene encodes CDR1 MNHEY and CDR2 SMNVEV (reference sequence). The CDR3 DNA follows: TGTGCCAGCAGTTCGTCTAGCACAGATACGCAGTATTTT. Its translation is CASSSSSTDTQYF.

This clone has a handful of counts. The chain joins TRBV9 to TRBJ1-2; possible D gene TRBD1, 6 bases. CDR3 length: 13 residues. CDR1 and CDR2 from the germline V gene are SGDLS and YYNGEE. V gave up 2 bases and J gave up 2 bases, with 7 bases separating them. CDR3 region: CASSVTGNYGYTF. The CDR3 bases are TGTGCCAGCAGCGTTACAGGGAACTATGGCTACACCTTC.